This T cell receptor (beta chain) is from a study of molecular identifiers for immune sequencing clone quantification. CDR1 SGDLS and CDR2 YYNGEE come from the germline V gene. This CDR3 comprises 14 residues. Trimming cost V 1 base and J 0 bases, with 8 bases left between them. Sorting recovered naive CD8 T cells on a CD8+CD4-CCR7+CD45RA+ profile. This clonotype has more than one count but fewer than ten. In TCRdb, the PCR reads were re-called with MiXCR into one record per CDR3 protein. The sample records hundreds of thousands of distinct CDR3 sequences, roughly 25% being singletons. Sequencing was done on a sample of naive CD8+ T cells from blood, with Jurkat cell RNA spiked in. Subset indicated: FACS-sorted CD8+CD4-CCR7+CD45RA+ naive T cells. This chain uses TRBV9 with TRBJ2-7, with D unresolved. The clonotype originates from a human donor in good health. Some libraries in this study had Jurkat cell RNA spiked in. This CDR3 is CASSVSRVSYEQYF. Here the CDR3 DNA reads TGTGCCAGCAGCGTAAGCCGGGTCTCCTACGAGCAGTACTTC.